This T cell receptor (beta chain) was sequenced during a study of OX40 agonist ivuxolimab in advanced cancers. Overall study context: Hepatocellular carcinoma, melanoma, renal cell or head and neck cancer occurred in dose-escalation patients.

This CDR3 has 14 amino acids. V was trimmed by 6 bases and J by 4 bases, leaving 14 bases between them. CDR1 MNHEY and CDR2 SVGAGI come from the germline V gene. Here immunoSEQ multiplex PCR was the method, and the copy in TCRdb shows in-frame clones only, minus some. Here the sample spans around 53,000 clones, over 90% being singletons. The V call is TRBV6-5, the J call TRBJ2-3, with D possibly TRBD2 on 6 matching bases. The origin of this receptor is an adult with an advanced solid tumor such as melanoma, head and neck, liver or kidney cancer. The sequencing here drew on CD4+ or CD8+ T cells sorted from blood, taken in a trial of the OX40 agonist ivuxolimab. The CDR3 loop reads CASSFLRDSDTQYF. CDR3 coding DNA: TGTGCCAGCAGCTTCCTCCGGGACTCAGATACGCAGTATTTT.